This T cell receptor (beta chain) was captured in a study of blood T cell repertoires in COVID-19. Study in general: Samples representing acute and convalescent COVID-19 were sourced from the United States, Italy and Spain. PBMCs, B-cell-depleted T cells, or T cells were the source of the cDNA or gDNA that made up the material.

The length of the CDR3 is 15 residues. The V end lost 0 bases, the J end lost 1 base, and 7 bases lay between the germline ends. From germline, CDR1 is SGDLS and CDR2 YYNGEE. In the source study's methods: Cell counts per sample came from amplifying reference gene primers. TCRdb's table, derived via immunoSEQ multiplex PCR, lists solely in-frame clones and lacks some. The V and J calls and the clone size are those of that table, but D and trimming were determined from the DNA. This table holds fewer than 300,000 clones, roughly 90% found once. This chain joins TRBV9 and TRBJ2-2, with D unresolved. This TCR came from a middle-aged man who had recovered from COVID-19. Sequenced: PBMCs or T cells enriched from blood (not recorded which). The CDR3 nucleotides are TGTGCCAGCAGCGTAGGACAAGTGAACACCGGGGAGCTGTTTTTT. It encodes CASSVGQVNTGELFF.